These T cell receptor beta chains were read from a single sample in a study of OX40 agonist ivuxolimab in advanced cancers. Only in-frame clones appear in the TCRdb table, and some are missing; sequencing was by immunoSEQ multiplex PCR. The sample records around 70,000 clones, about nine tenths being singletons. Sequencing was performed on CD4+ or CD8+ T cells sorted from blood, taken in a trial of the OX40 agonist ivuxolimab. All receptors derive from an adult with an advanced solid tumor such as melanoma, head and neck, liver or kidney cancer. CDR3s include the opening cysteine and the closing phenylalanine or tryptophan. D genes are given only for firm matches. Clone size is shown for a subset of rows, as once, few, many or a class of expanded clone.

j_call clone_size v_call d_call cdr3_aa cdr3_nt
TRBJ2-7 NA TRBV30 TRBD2 CAWSQGLAGREQYF TGTGCCTGGAGTCAGGGACTAGCGGGGAGGGAGCAGTACTTC
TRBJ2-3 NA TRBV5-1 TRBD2 CASSGSSGGTDTQYF TGCGCCAGCAGCGGATCTAGCGGGGGCACAGATACGCAGTATTTT
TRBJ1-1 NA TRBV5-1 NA CASSGGGMDGLSRKAFF TGCGCCAGCAGCGGGGGAGGTATGGACGGCCTTTCTCGGAAAGCTTTCTTT
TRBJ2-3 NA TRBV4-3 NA CASSQVWESGTDTQYF TGCGCCAGCAGCCAAGTCTGGGAGTCTGGCACAGATACGCAGTATTTT
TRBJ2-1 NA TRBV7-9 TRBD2 CASSSGLAGSSYNEQFF TGTGCCAGCAGCTCGGGACTAGCGGGGAGCTCCTACAATGAGCAGTTCTTC
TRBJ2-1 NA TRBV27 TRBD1 CASSPRDRVRNEQFF TGTGCCAGCAGTCCCCGGGACAGGGTGCGCAATGAGCAGTTCTTC
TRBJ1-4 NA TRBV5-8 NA CASRRERQKLFF TGTGCCAGCAGACGCGAGAGGCAAAAACTGTTTTTT
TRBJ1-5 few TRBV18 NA CASSPQGSLSNQPQHF TGTGCCAGCTCACCCCAGGGGAGTTTAAGCAATCAGCCCCAGCATTTT
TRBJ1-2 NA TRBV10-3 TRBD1 CAISDTGGHGYGYTF TGTGCCATCAGTGATACAGGGGGCCACGGCTATGGCTACACCTTC
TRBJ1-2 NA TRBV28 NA CASSLPGPESYGYTF TGTGCCAGCAGTTTACCGGGACCAGAGTCCTATGGCTACACCTTC
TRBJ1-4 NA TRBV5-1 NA CASSFGGTGNEKLFF TGCGCCAGCAGCTTCGGCGGAACGGGTAATGAAAAACTGTTTTTT
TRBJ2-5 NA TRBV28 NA CASTLRANLGETQYF TGTGCCAGCACCCTCCGGGCCAACCTTGGAGAGACCCAGTACTTC
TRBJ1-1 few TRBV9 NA CASSAWGTEAFF TGTGCCAGCAGCGCTTGGGGGACTGAAGCTTTCTTT
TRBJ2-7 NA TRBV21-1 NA CASSKVGSTSYEQYF TGTGCCAGCAGCAAAGTAGGTAGCACGAGCTACGAGCAGTACTTC
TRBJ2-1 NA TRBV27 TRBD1 CASSFRGLGNEQFF TGTGCCAGCAGTTTCAGGGGGCTTGGTAATGAGCAGTTCTTC
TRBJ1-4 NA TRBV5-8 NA CASSLWMNNEKLFF TGTGCCAGCAGCTTGTGGATGAATAATGAAAAACTGTTTTTT
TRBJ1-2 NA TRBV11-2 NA CASSLGGARALENF TGTGCCAGCAGCTTAGGGGGAGCCAGAGCCCTCGAGAACTTC
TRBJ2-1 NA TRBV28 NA CASSRTGYFRFNEQFF TGTGCCAGCAGTCGAACAGGGTATTTCAGGTTCAATGAGCAGTTCTTC
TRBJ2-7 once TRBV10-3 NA CAISERGAVLYEQYF TGTGCCATCAGTGAACGGGGGGCGGTTTTGTACGAGCAGTACTTC
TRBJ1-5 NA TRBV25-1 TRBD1 CASSETGTGHQPQHF TGTGCCAGCAGTGAAACCGGGACAGGGCATCAGCCCCAGCATTTT
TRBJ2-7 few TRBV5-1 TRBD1 CASNKGQGPYEQYF TGCGCCAGCAACAAGGGACAGGGTCCCTACGAGCAGTACTTC
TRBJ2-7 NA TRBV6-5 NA CASSYTRVNAAYEQYF TGTGCCAGCAGTTACACCCGAGTGAATGCGGCCTACGAGCAGTACTTC
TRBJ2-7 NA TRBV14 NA CASSQDHHRAGEQYF TGTGCCAGCAGCCAAGATCACCACAGGGCAGGCGAGCAGTACTTC
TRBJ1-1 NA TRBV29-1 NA CSVEERGEAFF TGCAGCGTTGAAGAGAGGGGTGAAGCTTTCTTT
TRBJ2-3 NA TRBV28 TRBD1 CASSSSGGESDTQYF TGTGCCAGCAGTTCCTCAGGGGGCGAATCAGATACGCAGTATTTT
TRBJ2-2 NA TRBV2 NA CASSLDRTGELFF TGTGCCAGCAGCCTCGACAGGACCGGGGAGCTGTTTTTT
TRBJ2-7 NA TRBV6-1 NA CASSESDRIVLIQYF TGTGCCAGCAGTGAATCGGACAGAATAGTCTTGATACAGTACTTC
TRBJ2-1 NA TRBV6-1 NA CAIGGQDNEQFF TGTGCCATCGGGGGGCAGGACAATGAGCAGTTCTTC
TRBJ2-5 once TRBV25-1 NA CASSLETQYF TGTGCCAGCAGTCTGGAGACCCAGTACTTC
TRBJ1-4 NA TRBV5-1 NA CASSELQGPNEKLFF TGCGCCAGCAGCGAGTTACAGGGACCCAATGAAAAACTGTTTTTT
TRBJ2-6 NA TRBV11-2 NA CASSLKGSSSGANVLTF TGTGCCAGCAGCTTGAAGGGGTCGAGCTCTGGGGCCAACGTCCTGACTTTC
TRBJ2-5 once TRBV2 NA CASSESGIQETQYF TGTGCCAGCAGTGAAAGTGGTATTCAAGAGACCCAGTACTTC
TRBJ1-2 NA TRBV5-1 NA CASSYTPYGPSDGYTF TGCGCCAGCAGCTACACCCCTTACGGCCCTTCGGATGGCTACACCTTC
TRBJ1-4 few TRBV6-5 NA CATMGGVGEKLFF TGTGCCACCATGGGGGGGGTGGGTGAAAAACTGTTTTTT
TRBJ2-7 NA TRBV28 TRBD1 CASSRSGQGASEQYF TGTGCCAGCAGTCGATCGGGACAGGGGGCGAGTGAGCAGTACTTC
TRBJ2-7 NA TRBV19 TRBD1 CASSPQYRGLFGEQYF TGTGCCAGTAGTCCTCAATACAGGGGGCTATTCGGCGAGCAGTACTTC
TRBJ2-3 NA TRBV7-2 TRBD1 CASSPTGGLDTQYF TGTGCCAGCAGCCCCACAGGGGGACTAGATACGCAGTATTTT
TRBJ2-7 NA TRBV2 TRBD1 CAGDSGQGRSEQYF TGTGCCGGTGACAGTGGACAGGGACGTTCCGAGCAGTACTTC
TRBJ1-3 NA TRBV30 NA CAWAPGSGNTIYF TGTGCCTGGGCCCCGGGCTCTGGAAACACCATATATTTT
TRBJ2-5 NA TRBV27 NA CASSTRQQETQYF TGTGCCAGCAGTACCCGACAGCAAGAGACCCAGTACTTC
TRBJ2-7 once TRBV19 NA CASSIRGYEQYF TGTGCCAGTAGTATACGAGGGTACGAGCAGTACTTC
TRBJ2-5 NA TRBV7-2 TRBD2 CASSLARGGVFETQYF TGTGCCAGCAGCTTAGCGCGGGGGGGGGTTTTTGAGACCCAGTACTTC
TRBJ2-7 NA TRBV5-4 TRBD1 CASSSPVGAGGEQYF TGTGCCAGCAGCTCGCCAGTTGGGGCAGGGGGCGAGCAGTACTTC
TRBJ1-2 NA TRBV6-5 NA CASSYSLRSYNYGYTF TGTGCCAGCAGTTACTCGTTACGGAGTTATAACTATGGCTACACCTTC
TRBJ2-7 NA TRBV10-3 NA CAISEGTALSSYEQYF TGTGCCATCAGTGAGGGGACGGCGCTTAGCTCCTACGAGCAGTACTTC
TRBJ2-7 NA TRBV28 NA CASSAQVGEQYF TGTGCCAGCAGTGCACAGGTTGGCGAGCAGTACTTC
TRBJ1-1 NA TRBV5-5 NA CASSLSRVGSTEAFF TGTGCCAGCAGCTTGTCCCGGGTGGGGAGCACTGAAGCTTTCTTT
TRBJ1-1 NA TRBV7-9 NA CASSSQTSSTEAFF TGTGCCAGCAGCTCGCAGACATCTAGCACTGAAGCTTTCTTT